A single sample gave rise to the 20 T cell receptor beta chains below, sequenced in a study of control samples from healthy donors and cancer patients. Here immunoSEQ multiplex PCR was the method, and the copy in TCRdb shows in-frame clones only, minus some. This table has 120,000 to 150,000 clones, 85% to 95% appearing once. Sequences were obtained from blood. The receptor set was obtained from a man between 35 and 55 years old in good health.

V gene TRBV6-5 combines with J gene TRBJ2-1; maybe TRBD1 (7 bases). Per the germline V gene, CDR1 is MNHEY and CDR2 is SVGAGI. Trimming took 1 base from V and 2 from J, leaving 12 bases between them. The CDR3 runs 16 residues. As DNA, the CDR3 is TGTGCCAGCAGTTACTATCCAGGGGGGCCCTACAATGAGCAGTTCTTC. It encodes CASSYYPGGPYNEQFF.

The chain couples TRBV27 to TRBJ1-6; D not resolved. This CDR3 has 13 amino acids. The V gene lost 4 bases and the J gene lost 10 bases, with 11 bases spanning the gap. Germline V gene lookup returns CDR1 MNHEY and CDR2 SMNVEV (reference sequence). Here the CDR3 DNA reads TGTGCCAGCAGTTCCACAGTTTTATCACCCCTCCACTTT. This gives the protein CASSSTVLSPLHF.

The J gene is TRBJ1-5, the V gene TRBV27; D not resolved. The ends were cut back, 2 bases at V and 7 bases at J, with 9 bases in the middle. The germline CDR1 and CDR2 sequences are MNHEY and SMNVEV (reference sequence). The CDR3 covers 13 residues. The CDR3 coding sequence is TGTGCCAGCAGTTTAGGGTCAGCCCAGCCCCAGCATTTT. Translated, it gives CASSLGSAQPQHF.

The chain recombines TRBV15 with TRBJ2-3; possibly TRBD1 for D (6 bases). Germline CDR1 and CDR2: LNHNV and YYDKDF (reference sequence). CDR3 length: 16 residues. With 0 bases removed from V and 6 bases from J, the gap between germline ends came to 16 bases. The CDR3 spells CATSRDDRSVGDTQYF. The CDR3 DNA follows: TGTGCCACCAGCAGAGATGACAGGTCTGTAGGGGATACGCAGTATTTT. Drawing the rest from reference TRBV15 and TRBJ2-3, the complete variable domain is DAMVIQNPRYQVTQFGKPVTLSCSQTLNHNVMYWYQQKSSQAPKLLFHYYDKDFNNEADTPDNFQSRRPNTSFCFLDIRSPGLGDTAMYLCATSRDDRSVGDTQYFGPGTRLTVL.

This chain connects TRBV18 to TRBJ1-4, with 9 nucleotides matching TRBD1. Germline V gene data show CDR1 as KGHSH and CDR2 as LQKENI. V was clipped by 3 bases and J by 8 bases; unmatched bases: 10. CDR3 size: 16 residues. CDR3 nucleotides: TGTGCCAGCTCACCGACCGGGACAGGGCTAGGGGAAAAACTGTTTTTT. This codes for CASSPTGTGLGEKLFF.

V and J are TRBV9 and TRBJ1-2; 7 nucleotides agree with TRBD1. V dropped 3 bases and J dropped 4; count of bases not matched to a gene: 15. The germline V gene has CDR1 SGDLS and CDR2 YYNGEE. This CDR3 is built from 17 residues. Written as DNA, the CDR3 is TGTGCCAGCAGCGGGCCGATTGGACAGGCGATCGGCTATGGCTACACCTTC. Translated, it gives CASSGPIGQAIGYGYTF.

The chain carries TRBV7-2 and TRBJ1-4, with 9 bases fitting TRBD1. Per germline, CDR1 SGHTA and CDR2 FQGNSA. V shed 1 base, J shed 6 bases, and the junction held 3 bases outside the gene matches. The CDR3 covers 15 residues. CDR3 sequence reads: CASSLGYRGHEKLFF. The CDR3 DNA reads TGTGCCAGCAGCTTAGGTTACAGGGGGCATGAAAAACTGTTTTTT.

This clone appeared once. The chain has TRBV11-1 and TRBJ1-1; D is possibly TRBD1 (6 bases). CDR3 size: 14 residues. Germline values: CDR1 SGHAT, CDR2 FQDESV (reference sequence). V was trimmed by 7 bases and J by 5 bases, leaving 17 bases between them. DNA for the CDR3: TGTGCCAGCACCGGAGACAGGTTCAAGACTGAAGCTTTCTTT. It yields the protein CASTGDRFKTEAFF. The variable domain in full, with the rest retrieved from reference TRBV11-1 and TRBJ1-1, is EAEVAQSPRYKITEKSQAVAFWCDPISGHATLYWYRQILGQGPELLVQFQDESVVDDSQLPKDRFSAERLKGVDSTLKIQPAELGDSAMYLCASTGDRFKTEAFFGQGTRLTVV.

The gene calls are TRBV5-1 and TRBJ1-2, with TRBD1 matching 7 bases. Germline loops: CDR1 SGHRS, CDR2 YFSETQ. CDR3 size: 14 residues. Unmatched junction bases numbered 3, after V lost 0 bases and J lost 4 bases. The DNA for the CDR3 is TGCGCCAGCAGCTTGGACAGGGGAAGCTATGGCTACACCTTC. Protein: CASSLDRGSYGYTF.

This clone was seen a single time. The gene calls are TRBV19 and TRBJ1-5; no reliable D call. The germline gives CDR1 LNHDA, CDR2 SQIVND (reference sequence). This CDR3 comprises 14 residues. Deletions cut 4 bases from V and 4 bases from J, with 11 bases between. CDR3 nucleotides: TGTGCCAGTAGTAATAACCCCAAAAATCAGCCCCAGCATTTT. As protein: CASSNNPKNQPQHF.

The table lists this clone with a few counts. The chain has TRBV5-1 and TRBJ2-1; TRBD1 aligns across 9 bases. Unmatched junction bases numbered 5, after V lost 5 bases and J lost 8 bases. The germline V gene has CDR1 SGHRS and CDR2 YFSETQ. The CDR3 totals 13 residues. CDR3 sequence reads: CASRPGTGYEQFF. In DNA form, the CDR3 reads TGCGCCAGCAGACCCGGGACAGGGTATGAGCAGTTCTTC.

The J gene is TRBJ2-2, the V gene TRBV7-2; 8 nucleotides align to TRBD1. The germline V gene encodes CDR1 SGHTA and CDR2 FQGNSA. V gave up 5 bases and J gave up 1 base; unmatched junction bases: 3. This CDR3 comprises 15 residues. CDR3 nucleotide sequence: TGTGCCAGCAGCCCCGGGACAGGGAACACCGGGGAGCTGTTTTTT. Translated: CASSPGTGNTGELFF. The variable domain in full, with the rest retrieved from reference TRBV7-2 and TRBJ2-2, is GAGVSQSPSNKVTEKGKDVELRCDPISGHTALYWYRQSLGQGLEFLIYFQGNSAPDKSGLPSDRFSAERTGGSVSTLTIQRTQQEDSAVYLCASSPGTGNTGELFFGEGSRLTVL.

The CDR3 is CASSDPGGGAGQETQYF. The CDR3 DNA is TGTGCCAGCAGTGACCCTGGGGGGGGCGCGGGGCAAGAGACCCAGTACTTC. The J gene is TRBJ2-5, the V gene TRBV25-1; tentative D call: TRBD2 (7 bases). The CDR3 has 17 amino acids. Germline V gene lookup returns CDR1 MGHDK and CDR2 SYGVNS. V lost 3 bases, J lost 2 bases, and 19 bases lay in between.

This chain joins TRBV9 and TRBJ2-7; 11 bases match TRBD2. Germline CDR1 SGDLS, CDR2 YYNGEE. This CDR3 is 16 amino acids long. Germline trimming cut 4 bases from V and 6 bases from J; bases unmatched to any gene: 12. The CDR3 reads CASSLETSGTPFEQYF. CDR3 DNA sequence: TGTGCCAGCAGCCTGGAGACTAGCGGGACCCCTTTCGAGCAGTACTTC.

The V gene is TRBV6-2 or TRBV6-3, the J gene TRBJ1-2, with no clear D. The germline V gene has CDR1 MNHEY and CDR2 SVGEGT. V was clipped by 0 bases and J by 0 bases, with 8 bases between them. CDR3 length: 15 residues. Written as DNA, the CDR3 is TGTGCCAGCAGTTACTCCGGGAGTTCTAACTATGGCTACACCTTC. Protein sequence: CASSYSGSSNYGYTF.

This chain connects TRBV3-1 (or the pseudogene TRBV3-2) to TRBJ2-2; D not resolved. The germline CDR1 and CDR2 sequences are LGHDT and YNNKEL (reference sequence). The CDR3 loop spans 17 amino acids. The V gene lost 0 bases and the J gene lost 2 bases, with 13 bases spanning the gap. CDR3 in amino acids: CASSQDLSTRNTGELFF. DNA of the CDR3: TGTGCCAGCAGCCAAGATCTAAGTACGAGAAACACCGGGGAGCTGTTTTTT.

The chain has TRBV14 and TRBJ1-2, with no clear D. Germline loops: CDR1 SGHDN, CDR2 FVKESK. The V end was cut by 3 bases, the J end by 2 bases, with 10 bases between. The CDR3 extends over 14 amino acids. The CDR3 DNA is TGTGCCAGCAGCCAGATGAGCCTAAACTATGGCTACACCTTC. Its protein is CASSQMSLNYGYTF.

The rearrangement joins TRBV28 to TRBJ1-4; the D is unclear. From germline, CDR1 is MDHEN and CDR2 SYDVKM. This CDR3 is 13 amino acids long. Trimming took 3 bases from V and 8 from J, leaving 10 bases between them. CDR3 residues: CASSFGRWEKLFF. In DNA, the CDR3 is TGTGCCAGCAGTTTCGGCAGGTGGGAAAAACTGTTTTTT.

This clone was counted between two and nine times. The chain links TRBV6-4 to TRBJ2-3; 10 bases line up with TRBD2. CDR1 is MRHNA and CDR2 is SNTAGT in the germline V gene. The CDR3 is 14 amino acids. J lost 1 base, V lost 5 bases, and 0 bases had no gene match. The CDR3 protein is CASSLAGGTDTQYF. In DNA, the CDR3 is TGTGCCAGCAGTCTAGCGGGAGGCACAGATACGCAGTATTTT.

The rearrangement links TRBV5-4 to TRBJ1-2; D gene uncertain. V was shortened by 0 bases and J by 2 bases, with 11 bases between the two germline ends. Germline-derived CDR1 and CDR2 are SGHNT and YYREEE (reference sequence). The CDR3 runs 15 residues. The CDR3 sequence is CASSLGASDNYGYTF. CDR3 bases: TGTGCCAGCAGCTTGGGAGCAAGCGACAACTATGGCTACACCTTC.